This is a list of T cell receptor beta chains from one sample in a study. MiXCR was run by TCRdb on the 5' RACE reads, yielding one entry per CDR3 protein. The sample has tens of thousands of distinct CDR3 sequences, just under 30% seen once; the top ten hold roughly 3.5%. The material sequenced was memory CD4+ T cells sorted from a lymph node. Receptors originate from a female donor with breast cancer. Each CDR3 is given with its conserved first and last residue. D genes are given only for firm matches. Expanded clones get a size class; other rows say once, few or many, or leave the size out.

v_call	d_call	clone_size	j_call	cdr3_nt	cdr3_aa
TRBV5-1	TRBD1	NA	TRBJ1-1	TGCGCCAGCAGCCTGGACAGGGGGACGAACACTGAAGCTTTCTTT	CASSLDRGTNTEAFF
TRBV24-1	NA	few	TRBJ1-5	TGTGCCACCAGTGGTGACAGGTATCAGCCCCAGCATTTT	CATSGDRYQPQHF
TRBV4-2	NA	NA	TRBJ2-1	TGTGCCAGCAGCCAAGATCGAGGGGTGCGATACAATGAGCAGTTCTTC	CASSQDRGVRYNEQFF
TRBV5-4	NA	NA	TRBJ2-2	TGTGCCAACGAGGAGGACACCGGGGAGCTGTTTTTT	CANEEDTGELFF
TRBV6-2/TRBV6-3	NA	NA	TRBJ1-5	TGTGCCAGCAGTTACGGACCGGCCCAGCATTTT	CASSYGPAQHF
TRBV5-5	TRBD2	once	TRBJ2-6	TGTGCCAGCAGCTCCCCCATGGGGACTAGCGGATTCCCCAACTCTGGGGCCAACGTCCTGACTTTC	CASSSPMGTSGFPNSGANVLTF
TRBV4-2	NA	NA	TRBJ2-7	TGTGCCAGCAGCCAAGAGTGCGGGGGCACCTACGAGCAGTACTTC	CASSQECGGTYEQYF
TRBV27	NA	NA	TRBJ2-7	TGTGTCAGCAGTTTAATGGGCTCCTACGAGCAGTACTTC	CVSSLMGSYEQYF
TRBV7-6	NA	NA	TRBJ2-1	TGTGCCAGCACCAAGCTCGGAGATCTCTACAATGAGCAGTTCTTC	CASTKLGDLYNEQFF
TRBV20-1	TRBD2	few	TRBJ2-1	TGCAGTGCTACGCCGGGACTAGCGTCCGACAATGAGCAGTTCTTC	CSATPGLASDNEQFF
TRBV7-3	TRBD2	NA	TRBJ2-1	TGTGCCAGCAGCCAAGGGACTAGCGGGACGGTTGAGCAGTTCTTC	CASSQGTSGTVEQFF
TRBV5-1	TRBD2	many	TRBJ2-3	TGCGCCAGCAGGCCACTAGCGGGGCGCACAGATACGCAGTATTTT	CASRPLAGRTDTQYF
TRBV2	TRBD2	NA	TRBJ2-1	TGTGCCAGCAGGATTTCCCCCCCGGGACTAAACTACAATGAGCAGTTCTTC	CASRISPPGLNYNEQFF
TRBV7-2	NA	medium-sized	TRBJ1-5	TGTGCCAGCAGCTTAGGGCAGGGCGGTCAGCCCCAGCATTTT	CASSLGQGGQPQHF
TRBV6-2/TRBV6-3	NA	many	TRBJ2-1	TGTGCCAGCAGCCGTAGCGGTTACCACTCCTACAATGAGCAGTTCTTC	CASSRSGYHSYNEQFF
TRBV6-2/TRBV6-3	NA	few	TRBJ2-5	TGTGCCAGCAGTACTATAGAGACCCAGTACTTC	CASSTIETQYF
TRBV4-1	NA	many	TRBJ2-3	TGCGCCAGCAGCCAAGGCTCCGGGAAAGATACGCAGTATTTT	CASSQGSGKDTQYF
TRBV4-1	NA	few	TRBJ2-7	TGCGCCAGCAGACCCGTCTCAGGCGGTCGCTACGAGCAGTACTTC	CASRPVSGGRYEQYF
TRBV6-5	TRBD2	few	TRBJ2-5	TGTGCCAGCAGGGGATTGACAGGGTCGGAGGGACTAGCGGGAAAAAAAGAGACCCAGTACTTC	CASRGLTGSEGLAGKKETQYF
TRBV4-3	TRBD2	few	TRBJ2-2	TGCGCCAGCAAAGCTAGCGGGAGGGGCACCGGGGAGCTGTTTTTT	CASKASGRGTGELFF
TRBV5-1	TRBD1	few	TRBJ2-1	TGCGCCAGCCAAACCGGGACAGGGGACTACAATGAGCAGTTCTTC	CASQTGTGDYNEQFF
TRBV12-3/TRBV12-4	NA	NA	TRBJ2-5	TGTGCCAGCAGTTTAGGGGCGGGAGAGACCCAGTACTTC	CASSLGAGETQYF
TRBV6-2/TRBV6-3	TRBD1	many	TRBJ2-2	TGTGCCAGCAGTTACTCCAGGACAGGGCACACCGGGGAGCTGTTTTTT	CASSYSRTGHTGELFF
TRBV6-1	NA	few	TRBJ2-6	TGTGCCAGCAGCCCCAACAGGTTGGCTGGGGCCAACGTCCTGACTTTC	CASSPNRLAGANVLTF
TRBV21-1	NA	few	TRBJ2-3	TGTGCCAGCAGCAATAATGGGAGCAGGGATACGCAGTATTTT	CASSNNGSRDTQYF
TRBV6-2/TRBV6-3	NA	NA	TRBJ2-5	TGTGCCAGCAGTTACTCGACGGAGACCCAGTACTTC	CASSYSTETQYF
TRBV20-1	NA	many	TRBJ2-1	TGCAGTGCCCTTTACAATGAGCAGTTCTTC	CSALYNEQFF
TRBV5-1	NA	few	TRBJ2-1	TGCGCCAGCAGCTTGGCCGGGGGACAGTACAATGAGCAGTTCTTC	CASSLAGGQYNEQFF
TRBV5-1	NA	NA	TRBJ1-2	TGCGCCAGCAGCTTGGCGGAATTCAGGGGCTATGGCTACACCTTC	CASSLAEFRGYGYTF
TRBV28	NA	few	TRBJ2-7	TGTGCCAGCAGTTTAAGGGTGTCTCCCTACGAGCAGTACTTC	CASSLRVSPYEQYF
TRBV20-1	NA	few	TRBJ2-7	TGCAGTGCTAAGGTGCGATCCTACGAGCAGTACTTC	CSAKVRSYEQYF
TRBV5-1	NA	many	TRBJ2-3	TGCGCCAGCAGCTCGGACCTAGGGATAGGTACGCAGTATTTT	CASSSDLGIGTQYF
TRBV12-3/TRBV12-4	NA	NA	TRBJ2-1	TGTGCCAGCAGCCCATCGGGAAGGCAGGACAATGAGCAGTTCTTC	CASSPSGRQDNEQFF
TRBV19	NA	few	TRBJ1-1	TGTGCCAGTAGTATATTAAGTGAAGCTTTCTTT	CASSILSEAFF
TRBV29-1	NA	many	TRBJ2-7	TGCAGCGTTACAGTTTTGGGAAACGAGCAGTACTTC	CSVTVLGNEQYF
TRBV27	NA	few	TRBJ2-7	TGTGCCAGCAGTTTTAGGAGCGGTCTCACCTACGAGCAGTACTTC	CASSFRSGLTYEQYF
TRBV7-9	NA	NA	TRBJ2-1	TGTGCCAGCAGCCCTCAGCAAGGAGCGGCCTACAATGAGCAGTTCTTC	CASSPQQGAAYNEQFF
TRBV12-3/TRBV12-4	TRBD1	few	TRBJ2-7	TGTGCCAGCAGTTTAGTGGGACAGGGTACCTACGAGCAGTACTTC	CASSLVGQGTYEQYF
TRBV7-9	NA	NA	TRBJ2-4	TGTGCCAGCAGCCCGCCATTACCGGCCAAAAACATTCAGTACTTC	CASSPPLPAKNIQYF
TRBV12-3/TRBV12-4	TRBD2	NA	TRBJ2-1	TGTGCCAGCAGCGATTACGCGACTAGCGGGGACTACAATGAGCGGTTCTTC	CASSDYATSGDYNERFF
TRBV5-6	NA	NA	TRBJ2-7	TGTACCAGCAGCTTTGGACGGATCTCCTACGAGCAGTACTTC	CTSSFGRISYEQYF
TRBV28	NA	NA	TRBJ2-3	TGTGCCAGCAGTCTCGGGGACCTCCGGGCAGATACGCAGTATTTT	CASSLGDLRADTQYF
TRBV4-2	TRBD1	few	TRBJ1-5	TGTGCCAGCAGCCCCGGACAGGGGGTAAAGGGGAGCAATCAGCCCCAGCATTTT	CASSPGQGVKGSNQPQHF
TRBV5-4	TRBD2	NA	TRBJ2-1	TGTGCCAGCAGCCCTTCCAGGACTAGCGATGAGCAGTTCTTC	CASSPSRTSDEQFF
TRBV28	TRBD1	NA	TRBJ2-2	TGTGCCAGCAGTTTGGACAGGGCGTATACCGGGGAGCTGTTTTTT	CASSLDRAYTGELFF
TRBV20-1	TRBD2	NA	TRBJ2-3	TGCAGTGCTAGGCCCCCCCGCGGGGGGGCCGGGAATACGCAGTATTTT	CSARPPRGGAGNTQYF
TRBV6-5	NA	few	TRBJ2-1	TGTGCCAGCAGTTACACCCGGGGGGAGCAGTTCTTC	CASSYTRGEQFF
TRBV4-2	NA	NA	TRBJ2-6	TGTGCCAGCAGCCAAGATCTGCGGGCTGATGGGGCCAACGTCCTGACTTTC	CASSQDLRADGANVLTF
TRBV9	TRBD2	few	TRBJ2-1	TGTGCCAGCAGTGGAAACCGGGCTGGCGGGAGGAGTTCGAGCTCCTACAATGAGCAGTTCTTC	CASSGNRAGGRSSSSYNEQFF
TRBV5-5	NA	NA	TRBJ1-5	TGTGCCAGCAGCTCGGGGCTTGGGCCCCAGCATTTT	CASSSGLGPQHF
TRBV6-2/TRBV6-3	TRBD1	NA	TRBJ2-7	TGTACCAGCAGTAGCCTACAGGGGACCCACGAGCAGTACTTC	CTSSSLQGTHEQYF
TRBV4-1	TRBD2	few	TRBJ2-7	TGCGCCAGCAGCCTAGGACTAGAGAGCTCCTACGAGCAGTACTTC	CASSLGLESSYEQYF
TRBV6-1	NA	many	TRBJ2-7	TGTGCCAGCAGTGAACGGTGGGGTTCCGAGCAGTACTTC	CASSERWGSEQYF